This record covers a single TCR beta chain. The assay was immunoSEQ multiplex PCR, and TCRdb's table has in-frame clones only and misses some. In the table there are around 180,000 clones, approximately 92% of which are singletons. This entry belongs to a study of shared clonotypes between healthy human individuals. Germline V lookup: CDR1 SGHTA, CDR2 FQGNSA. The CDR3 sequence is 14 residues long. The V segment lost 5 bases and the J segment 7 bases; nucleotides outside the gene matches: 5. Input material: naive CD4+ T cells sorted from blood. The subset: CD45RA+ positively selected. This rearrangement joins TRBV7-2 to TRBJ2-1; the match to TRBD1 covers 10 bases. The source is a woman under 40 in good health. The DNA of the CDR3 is TGTGCCAGCAGCCCGGGACAGGGGCGGAATGAGCAGTTCTTC. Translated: CASSPGQGRNEQFF.